The 18 T cell receptor beta chains in this list originate from one sample, sequenced in a study of blood T cell repertoires in COVID-19. Sequencing used immunoSEQ multiplex PCR; TCRdb keeps in-frame clones, though not all of them. The data contain a few hundred thousand clones, approximately 89% of them seen just once; the ten biggest clones take up 1.5% to 2%. Sequencing was done on a sample of PBMCs or T cells enriched from blood (not recorded which). Receptors originate from a woman in her twenties or thirties who had recovered from COVID-19.

CDR3 in amino acids: CASSCPGTENTGELFF. CDR3 in DNA: TGTGCCAGCAGTTGCCCTGGGACAGAGAACACCGGGGAGCTGTTTTTT. J is TRBJ2-2 and V is TRBV7-6; 7 nucleotides match TRBD1. The trim removed 6 bases at V and 1 base at J, leaving 8 bases unmatched. Germline V gives CDR1 SGHVS, CDR2 FNYEAQ. The CDR3 sequence is 16 residues long. Based on the CDR3 plus reference TRBV7-6 and TRBJ2-2, the full variable domain is GAGVSQSPRYKVTKRGQDVALRCDPISGHVSLYWYRQALGQGPEFLTYFNYEAQQDKSGLPNDRFSAERPEGSISTLTIQRTEQRDSAMYRCASSCPGTENTGELFFGEGSRLTVL.

The chain recombines TRBV3-1 (or the pseudogene TRBV3-2) with TRBJ1-1, with TRBD1 matching over 8 bases. Germline CDR1 and CDR2: LGHDT and YNNKEL (reference sequence). The CDR3 runs 16 residues. J lost 4 bases, V lost 2 bases, and 9 bases had no gene match. CDR3 region: CASSQPTSRGRTEAFF. The CDR3 nucleotides are TGTGCCAGCAGCCAACCAACGAGCAGGGGGCGCACTGAAGCTTTCTTT.

The chain is built from TRBV4-1 and TRBJ2-7; the D gene is possibly TRBD2 (6 bases). The CDR3 totals 17 residues. Germline lookup yields CDR1 MGHRA and CDR2 YSYEKL. Trimming pared 5 bases from V and 2 bases from J, leaving 22 bases between. This CDR3 is CASSSLVGTRLPYEQYF. CDR3 bases: TGCGCCAGCAGCTCCTTAGTTGGGACTCGCCTACCCTACGAGCAGTACTTC.

The rearrangement joins TRBV19 to TRBJ2-1; D is perhaps TRBD2 (5 bases). Deletions cut 10 bases from V and 0 bases from J, with 13 bases between. The CDR3 runs 14 residues. Germline V gene lookup returns CDR1 LNHDA and CDR2 SQIVND (reference sequence). The CDR3 sequence: CATSSGSSYNEQFF. In nucleotides, the CDR3 is TGTGCCACCTCCTCGGGGAGCTCCTACAATGAGCAGTTCTTC.

The chain employs TRBV5-1 and TRBJ2-5; D possibly corresponds to TRBD1 (6 bases). CDR3 length equals 16 residues. Germline CDR1 reads SGHRS; CDR2 reads YFSETQ. Trimming cost V 0 bases and J 0 bases, with 12 bases left between them. The CDR3 DNA reads as TGCGCCAGCAGCTTGGATGGTGACAGGTACCAAGAGACCCAGTACTTC. Its translation: CASSLDGDRYQETQYF.

This clone was counted once. In the same sample, other DNA sequences code for this CDR3. V is TRBV9 and J is TRBJ2-5; a weak D match, TRBD2 (5 bases). Germline V gene sequence: CDR1 SGDLS, CDR2 YYNGEE. V was clipped by 4 bases and J by 2 bases, with 12 bases between them. The CDR3 has 14 residues. Here the CDR3 DNA reads TGTGCCAGCAGCACGTCGGGATTACAAGAGACCCAGTACTTC. Translation: CASSTSGLQETQYF.

V usage is TRBV15 and J usage is TRBJ2-7; 8 positions agree with TRBD1. V lost 5 bases and J lost 2; bases outside the gene matches: 5. This CDR3 has 14 residues. Germline loops: CDR1 LNHNV, CDR2 YYDKDF (reference sequence). The CDR3 spells CATSRWDRPYEQYF. The CDR3 nucleotides are TGTGCCACCAGCCGCTGGGACAGGCCCTACGAGCAGTACTTC.

J is TRBJ2-7 and V is TRBV30; 7 bases match TRBD1. Germline CDR1 and CDR2: GTSNPN and SVGIG (reference sequence). There are 15 residues in the CDR3. Germline trimming cut 3 bases from V and 5 bases from J; bases unmatched to any gene: 13. Here the CDR3 reads CAWRGPAGTANEQYF. In DNA, the CDR3 is TGTGCCTGGAGAGGCCCGGCCGGGACAGCCAACGAGCAGTACTTC.

The chain has TRBV2 and TRBJ2-5, with D tentatively TRBD1 (6 bases). V gave up 0 bases and J gave up 5 bases, with 13 bases separating them. The CDR3 is 15 residues long. Germline assignment: CDR1 SNHLY and CDR2 FYNNEI. The CDR3 DNA reads as TGTGCCAGCAGTGAAGCGACAGGCCCTCGGGAGACCCAGTACTTC. It yields the protein CASSEATGPRETQYF.

The rearrangement links TRBV28 to TRBJ2-6, with D maybe TRBD1 (5 bases). Germline CDR1 reads MDHEN; CDR2 reads SYDVKM. The CDR3 extends over 14 amino acids. V gave up 3 bases and J gave up 3 bases, with 6 bases separating them. The CDR3 reads CASSFRDGANVLTF. The CDR3 DNA reads as TGTGCCAGCAGTTTCAGGGATGGGGCCAACGTCCTGACTTTC.

This clone appeared a single time. CDR3 loop: CASSQVAGFEGYTF. CDR3 in DNA: TGTGCCAGCAGCCAAGTGGCAGGGTTTGAGGGCTACACCTTC. The rearrangement links TRBV4-2 to TRBJ1-2; D is possibly TRBD1 (5 bases). Germline V gene lookup returns CDR1 LGHNA and CDR2 YNFKEQ. CDR3 length equals 14 residues. Trimming cost V 1 base and J 8 bases, with 14 bases left between them.

The V call is TRBV30, the J call TRBJ1-2; the D gene is possibly TRBD1 (5 bases). The CDR3 runs 11 residues. With 5 bases removed from V and 6 bases from J, the gap between germline ends came to 10 bases. CDR1 and CDR2 from the germline V gene are GTSNPN and SVGIG (reference sequence). In DNA form, the CDR3 reads TGTGCCTGGTACGACAGAAATGGCTACACCTTC. It specifies CAWYDRNGYTF.

The V and J genes are TRBV11-2 and TRBJ1-1; a possible D gene is TRBD1 (6 bases). V was shortened by 2 bases and J by 5 bases, with 9 bases between the two germline ends. CDR1 SGHAT and CDR2 FQNNGV come from the germline V gene. This CDR3 spans 13 amino acids. This CDR3 reads CASSLPGVTEAFF. The DNA of the CDR3 is TGTGCCAGCAGCTTACCAGGGGTGACTGAAGCTTTCTTT.

The chain recombines TRBV23-1 with TRBJ1-2, with TRBD1 matching 7 bases. TRBV23-1 is assigned to the ORF class and has an uncertain function. The CDR3 has 20 amino acids. The junction had 28 bases not matched to a gene; V was cut back by 8 bases and J by 4 bases. The CDR3 loop is CASGVFTGQFFPHLGYGYTF. The DNA of the CDR3 is TGCGCCAGCGGCGTGTTTACGGGACAGTTCTTCCCCCATCTGGGCTATGGCTACACCTTC.

The chain uses TRBV15 and TRBJ1-1; unclear D gene. Trimming shortened V by 3 bases and J by 4 bases, and 12 bases separated the two germline ends. This CDR3 region has 14 residues. Germline V lookup: CDR1 LNHNV, CDR2 YYDKDF (reference sequence). The CDR3 sequence: CATSSMPTGTEAFF. CDR3 nucleotides: TGTGCCACCAGCAGTATGCCTACGGGCACTGAAGCTTTCTTT.

The chain carries TRBV21-1 and TRBJ2-5; the tabulated D call, TRBD2, remains unverified against the DNA. TRBV21-1 is given as a pseudogene. The CDR3 consists of 19 residues. The CDR3 sequence: CASSKGRLMSGGDGETQYF. CDR3 nucleotides: TGTGCCAGCAGCAAAGGTAGATTGATGAGCGGGGGCGACGGGGAGACCCAGTACTTC.

V usage is TRBV28 and J usage is TRBJ1-6, with TRBD1 identical over 8 bases. V trimming: 6 bases; J trimming: 6 bases; junction bases outside the gene matches: 7. This CDR3 is built from 15 residues. The germline CDR1 and CDR2 sequences are MDHEN and SYDVKM. The CDR3 region has the DNA TGTGCCAGCAGGAAACCGACAGGGGCTAATTCACCCCTCCACTTT. This gives the protein CASRKPTGANSPLHF.

The chain uses TRBV7-9 and TRBJ1-5, with a weak D call TRBD1 (6 bases). Deletions cut 5 bases from V and 3 bases from J, with 14 bases between. The CDR3 covers 15 residues. Per germline, CDR1 SEHNR and CDR2 FQNEAQ (reference sequence). CDR3 residues: CASSTTGRDNQPQHF. The CDR3 DNA follows: TGTGCCAGCAGCACTACAGGGAGGGACAATCAGCCCCAGCATTTT.